The rows below give T cell receptor beta chains drawn from one sample of a study of control samples from healthy donors and cancer patients. Repertoires were generated with immunoSEQ multiplex PCR, while TCRdb's copy carries only in-frame clones and drops some. The sample holds around 160,000 clones; 93% are singletons and the top ten take approximately 5.7%. The specimen sequenced was blood. Source of these receptors: a man younger than 35 in good health. CDR3s include the opening cysteine and the closing phenylalanine or tryptophan. A D gene is named only where the DNA matches it firmly. Clone size is given for some rows only: seen once, a few or many times, or a class if the clone is expanded.

clone_size j_call v_call d_call cdr3_nt cdr3_aa
. TRBJ1-5 TRBV16 . TGTGCCAGCAGCCCACGGCTTCGGAGCAATCAGCCCCAGCATTTT CASSPRLRSNQPQHF
once TRBJ1-6 TRBV4-2 TRBD1 TGTGCCAGCAGCCAAGAAGACAGGGAAAATTCACCCCTCCACTTT CASSQEDRENSPLHF
. TRBJ2-5 TRBV5-5 . TGTGCCAGCAGCTTGTTATGGGCCGTGAATCAAGAGACCCAGTACTTC CASSLLWAVNQETQYF
. TRBJ2-5 TRBV29-1 . TGCAGCGTTGCTCCCCAGATCCAAGAGACCCAGTACTTC CSVAPQIQETQYF
. TRBJ2-3 TRBV7-2 TRBD2 TGTGCCAGCACCCCGGGCCTAGCGGGAGTGTGGGATACGCAGTATTTT CASTPGLAGVWDTQYF
. TRBJ2-1 TRBV6-6 . TGTGCCAGCGGGCGGACCTACAATGAGCAGTTCTTC CASGRTYNEQFF
. TRBJ2-1 TRBV4-1 . TGCGCCAGCAGCCAAGACCCCGGCGGCCAGGTGCCCCTCTACAATGAGCAGTTCTTC CASSQDPGGQVPLYNEQFF
. TRBJ2-5 TRBV25-1 TRBD1 TGTGCCAGCAGTGAATACCGGGACAGGGTGGAAGAGACCCAGTACTTC CASSEYRDRVEETQYF
. TRBJ2-5 TRBV6-2/TRBV6-3 . TGTGCCAGCAGTTACTCGGAGACCCAGTACTTC CASSYSETQYF
. TRBJ2-7 TRBV12-3/TRBV12-4 . TGTGCCACCCGGGGGCAGGGGTTTTACGAGCAGTACTTC CATRGQGFYEQYF
once TRBJ1-1 TRBV2 . TGTGCCAGCACCCCAGGAGCGCGGGCTGAAGCTTTCTTT CASTPGARAEAFF
. TRBJ2-7 TRBV29-1 TRBD1 TGCAGCGTTGCCCGGGGACAGCCCCGGGACGGCTACGAGCAGTACTTC CSVARGQPRDGYEQYF
. TRBJ2-1 TRBV9 . TGTGCCAGCAGCGTTTCGATGATGGTAGCCAATGAGCAGTTCTTC CASSVSMMVANEQFF
. TRBJ2-1 TRBV7-2 . TGTGCCAGCAGCTTGCTCCCAAGGGATGAGCAGTTCTTC CASSLLPRDEQFF
. TRBJ1-6 TRBV3-1/TRBV3-2 . TGTGCCAGCAGCTCCCTAAAGAATTCACCCCTCCACTTT CASSSLKNSPLHF
. TRBJ2-6 TRBV9 . TGTGCCAGCAGCGTGGGACAAGACTCTGGGGCCAACGTCCTGACTTTC CASSVGQDSGANVLTF
. TRBJ2-3 TRBV6-6 . TGTGCCAGCAGTTACTCGAAAGGCCGGGGAGATACGCAGTATTTT CASSYSKGRGDTQYF
. TRBJ1-5 TRBV2 . TGTGCCAGCCAAACCCAAAGGGGGACTAATCAGCCCCAGCATTTT CASQTQRGTNQPQHF
once TRBJ2-1 TRBV7-2 TRBD2 TGTGCCAGCAGCTCCCGGACTAGCAATGAGCAGTTCTTC CASSSRTSNEQFF
. TRBJ1-1 TRBV5-1 . TGCGCCAGCAGCTGGGGGTGGGTAACAGAGAACACTGAAGCTTTCTTT CASSWGWVTENTEAFF
. TRBJ2-1 TRBV27 TRBD2 TGTGCCAGCAGGAACCTAGCGGGAGGGCAGAATGAGCAGTTCTTC CASRNLAGGQNEQFF
. TRBJ1-1 TRBV2 TRBD1 TGTGCCAGCAGTGAAGCGAGACTAACAGGGGTGAACACTGAAGCTTTCTTT CASSEARLTGVNTEAFF
. TRBJ1-5 TRBV12-3/TRBV12-4 . TGTGCCAGCAGTCTTCACTGGACTCAGCCCCAGCATTTT CASSLHWTQPQHF
. TRBJ1-1 TRBV5-1 . TGCGCCAGCAGCTTCGGACGGTCGAACACTGAAGCTTTCTTT CASSFGRSNTEAFF
. TRBJ1-1 TRBV24-1 . TGTGCCACCAGTGACCGCCTACTAGCTGAAGCTTTCTTT CATSDRLLAEAFF
. TRBJ2-1 TRBV27 TRBD2 TGTGCCAGCAGTTTATCTACGGGGGGGGCCTACAATGAGCAGTTCTTC CASSLSTGGAYNEQFF
. TRBJ1-1 TRBV4-2 . TGTGCCAGCAGCCAAGGCTACCCGAACACTGAAGCTTTCTTT CASSQGYPNTEAFF
. TRBJ2-7 TRBV19 . TGTGCCAGTAGTATGACCCGCAAAGGGGAGCAGTACTTC CASSMTRKGEQYF
. TRBJ1-5 TRBV19 TRBD1 TGTGCCAGTAGTTTCGGGACAGATAGCAATCAGCCCCAGCATTTT CASSFGTDSNQPQHF
. TRBJ1-1 TRBV25-1 TRBD1 TGTGCCAGCCACAGCCCGGGACAGGGGTCCGGTTTGACTGAAGCTTTCTTT CASHSPGQGSGLTEAFF
once TRBJ2-3 TRBV2 . TGTGCCAGCAGCACAAGAGCGGGTAGCGGACATACGCAGTATTTT CASSTRAGSGHTQYF
. TRBJ2-5 TRBV6-5 . TGTGCCAGCAGGGGTGGTGAGACCCAGTACTTC CASRGGETQYF
. TRBJ1-5 TRBV19 . TGTGCCAGTAGTACCCAGGGACATAGCAATCAGCCCCAGCATTTT CASSTQGHSNQPQHF
. TRBJ1-5 TRBV30 . TGTGCCTGGAGTTCTGGCAATCAGCCCCAGCATTTT CAWSSGNQPQHF
. TRBJ1-2 TRBV29-1 . TGCAGCGTTGATTTTTCTAACTATGGCTACACCTTC CSVDFSNYGYTF
. TRBJ2-3 TRBV6-5 . TGTGCCAGCAGCCCATGGGGCGGCACGCAGTATTTT CASSPWGGTQYF
. TRBJ1-5 TRBV2 TRBD1 TGTGCCAGTGACCCAGGGGGCCGGCAGCCCCAGCATTTT CASDPGGRQPQHF
once TRBJ2-2 TRBV6-4 TRBD1 TGTGCCAGCAGCGACAGGGATGGCGGGGAGCTGTTTTTT CASSDRDGGELFF
. TRBJ1-1 TRBV7-9 . TGTGCCAGCAGCTTGGTCAGGGCCATGAACACTGAAGCTTTCTTT CASSLVRAMNTEAFF
. TRBJ1-2 TRBV5-4 TRBD1 TGTGCCAGCAGCTACAATTCCCGGGACAGAAACTATGGCTACACCTTC CASSYNSRDRNYGYTF
. TRBJ2-7 TRBV24-1 . TGTGCCACCGTCGATTTGTTTATATTCCCCGGGGAGCAGTACTTC CATVDLFIFPGEQYF
. TRBJ1-5 TRBV4-1 . TGCGCCAGCAGCCAAGCCGCCAGGGGCAACTCTCAGCCCCAGCATTTT CASSQAARGNSQPQHF
. TRBJ2-2 TRBV11-2 . TGTGCCAGCAGCTTAGTACCGACAGGGAACACCGGGGAGCTGTTTTTT CASSLVPTGNTGELFF
. TRBJ1-1 TRBV29-1 TRBD1 TGCAGCCACAGGGGCGGGGGGAACACTGAAGCTTTCTTT CSHRGGGNTEAFF
once TRBJ1-1 TRBV11-3 . TGTGCCAGCAGCCTAGTGGGAGACACTGAAGCTTTCTTT CASSLVGDTEAFF